These 5 T cell receptor beta chains share one sample of origin, sequenced in a study of T-cell reconstitution after alpha-beta-depleted transplantation in children. Preparation of the TCRbeta library was carried out with unique molecular identifiers. One entry per CDR3 protein, called by TCRdb with MiXCR from the PCR reads. The sample gives some 500,000 distinct CDR3 sequences, around a third of which show up once; about 2.3% is in the top ten. The material sequenced was PBMCs from the stem cell graft donor, taken from the stem cell graft. The source is a human donor who donated a stem cell graft to a child with aplastic anemia.

This chain connects TRBV18 to TRBJ2-2; D remains ambiguous. CDR3 length equals 15 residues. The germline V gene has CDR1 KGHSH and CDR2 LQKENI. V was pared by 0 bases and J by 5 bases, with 10 bases between. In DNA form, the CDR3 reads TGTGCCAGCTCACCACCCCTACTTGGGACCGGGGAGCTGTTTTTT. Translated, it gives CASSPPLLGTGELFF. Full variable domain (remainder filled in from reference TRBV18 and TRBJ2-2): NAGVMQNPRHLVRRRGQEARLRCSPMKGHSHVYWYRQLPEEGLKFMVYLQKENIIDESGMPKERFSAEFPKEGPSILRIQQVVRGDSAAYFCASSPPLLGTGELFFGEGSRLTVL.

A few counts support this clonotype. V and J are TRBV19 and TRBJ2-1; 7 bases align to TRBD1. Losses at the gene ends were 5 bases for V and 2 bases for J; bases not matched to a gene: 6. Germline V gene data show CDR1 as LNHDA and CDR2 as SQIVND (reference sequence). There are 15 residues in the CDR3. CDR3 in amino acids: CASSVNRGPYNEQFF. The DNA of the CDR3 is TGTGCCAGTAGTGTGAACAGGGGCCCCTACAATGAGCAGTTCTTC.

This sequence joins TRBV15 and TRBJ2-5; D remains unclear. Per germline, CDR1 LNHNV and CDR2 YYDKDF (reference sequence). Trimming left V 2 bases short and J 2 bases short, with 9 bases between. The CDR3 has 14 amino acids. CDR3 DNA sequence: TGTGCCACCAGCAGAAAGGACCCACAAGAGACCCAGTACTTC. Translating gives CATSRKDPQETQYF.

V is TRBV29-1 and J is TRBJ1-1, with 7 nucleotides matching TRBD1. With V trimmed by 8 bases and J by 4 bases, 7 bases remained unmatched. CDR3 length: 12 amino acids. Germline values: CDR1 SQVTM, CDR2 ANQGSEA. The CDR3 nucleotides read TGCAGCACTCGGACAGGTAGCACTGAAGCTTTCTTT. Amino acid sequence: CSTRTGSTEAFF.

This sequence joins TRBV7-9 and TRBJ1-2; 8 bases map to TRBD1. Germline lookup yields CDR1 SEHNR and CDR2 FQNEAQ (reference sequence). The CDR3 runs 12 residues. V lost 2 bases and J lost 13; bases outside the gene matches: 6. This chain's CDR3 is CASSLPDRAGTF. DNA for the CDR3: TGTGCCAGCAGCTTACCGGACAGGGCGGGCACCTTC.